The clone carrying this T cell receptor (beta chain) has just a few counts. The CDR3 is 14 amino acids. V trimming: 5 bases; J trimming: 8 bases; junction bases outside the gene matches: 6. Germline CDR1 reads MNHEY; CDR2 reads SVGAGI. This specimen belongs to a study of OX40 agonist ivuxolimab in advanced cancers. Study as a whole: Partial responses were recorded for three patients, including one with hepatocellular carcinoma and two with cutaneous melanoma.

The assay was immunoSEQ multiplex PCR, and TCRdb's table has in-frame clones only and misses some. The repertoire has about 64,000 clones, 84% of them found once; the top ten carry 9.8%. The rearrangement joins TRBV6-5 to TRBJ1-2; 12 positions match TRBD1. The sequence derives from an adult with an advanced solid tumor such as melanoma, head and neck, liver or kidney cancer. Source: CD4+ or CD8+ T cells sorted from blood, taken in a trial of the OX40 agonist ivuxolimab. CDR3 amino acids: CASSRGQGARGYTF. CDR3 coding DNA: TGTGCCAGCAGTCGGGGACAGGGGGCTAGGGGCTACACCTTC.